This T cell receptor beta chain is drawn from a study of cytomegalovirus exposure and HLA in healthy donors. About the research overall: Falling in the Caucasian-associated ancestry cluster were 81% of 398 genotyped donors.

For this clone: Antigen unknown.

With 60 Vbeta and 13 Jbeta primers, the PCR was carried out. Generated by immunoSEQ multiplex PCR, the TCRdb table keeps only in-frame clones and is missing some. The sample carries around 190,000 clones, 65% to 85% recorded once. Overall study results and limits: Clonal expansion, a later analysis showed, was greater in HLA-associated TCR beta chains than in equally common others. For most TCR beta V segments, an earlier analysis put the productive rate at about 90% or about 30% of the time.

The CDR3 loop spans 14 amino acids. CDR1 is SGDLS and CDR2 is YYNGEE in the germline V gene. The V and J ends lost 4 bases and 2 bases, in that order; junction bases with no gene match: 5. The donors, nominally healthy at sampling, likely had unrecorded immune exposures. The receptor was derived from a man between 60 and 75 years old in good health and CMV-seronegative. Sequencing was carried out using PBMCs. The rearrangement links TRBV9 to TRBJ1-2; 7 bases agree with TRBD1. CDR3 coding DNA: TGTGCCAGCAGCCTAGGACAGGCGAACTATGGCTACACCTTC. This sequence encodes CASSLGQANYGYTF. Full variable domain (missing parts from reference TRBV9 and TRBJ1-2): DSGVTQTPKHLITATGQRVTLRCSPRSGDLSVYWYQQSLDQGLQFLIQYYNGEERAKGNILERFSAQQFPDLHSELNLSSLELGDSALYFCASSLGQANYGYTFGSGTRLTVV.